This T cell receptor beta chain appears in the sequencing data of a study of T-cell reconstitution after alpha-beta-depleted transplantation in children (dated by TCRdb to the mid-2010s). Concerning the study at large: Using TCR repertoire profiling, the study followed T-cell immune reconstitution in a quantitative way in children after TCRalphabeta/CD19-depleted allogeneic hematopoietic cell transplantation.

Many counts were recorded for this clonotype. Its binding antigen is unknown. Per-nucleotide qualities are absent, and no much larger clonotype sits a single base away. Library prep was done by PCR. The reads were generated on an Illumina HiSeq 2500. Molecular barcoding was employed in the preparation of TCR libraries, with unique molecular identifiers being used to normalize TCRbeta repertoire quantification. TCRdb itself trimmed the public reads at Q25 with fastp, ran MiXCR and retained productive beta chains. Each CDR3 protein gets just one entry, which takes the most common genes and DNA from the rows behind it. The sample includes some 200,000 distinct CDR3 sequences, with around 9.7% observed a single time. The ten largest clones add up to approximately 4.7% of the sample. The CDR3 sequence holds 16 residues, the cysteine and phenylalanine included. Just the 48-base CDR3 DNA is kept, in frame starting at base 1. The germline V gene provides CDR1 SQVTM and CDR2 ANQGSEA. After removal of 4 bases from V and 1 base from J, the junction retains 10 bases not matched to a gene.

The source of this sequence is a human donor who donated a stem cell graft to a child with SCID. The rearranged segments are TRBV29-1 and TRBJ1-1; 9 middle bases align to TRBD1. The sample consisted of PBMCs from the stem cell graft donor, taken from the stem cell graft. The sequenced DNA: TGCAGCGTTGGGAAGCGGGGGACAGGGTGGAACACTGAAGCTTTCTTT. It translates as CSVGKRGTGWNTEAFF.